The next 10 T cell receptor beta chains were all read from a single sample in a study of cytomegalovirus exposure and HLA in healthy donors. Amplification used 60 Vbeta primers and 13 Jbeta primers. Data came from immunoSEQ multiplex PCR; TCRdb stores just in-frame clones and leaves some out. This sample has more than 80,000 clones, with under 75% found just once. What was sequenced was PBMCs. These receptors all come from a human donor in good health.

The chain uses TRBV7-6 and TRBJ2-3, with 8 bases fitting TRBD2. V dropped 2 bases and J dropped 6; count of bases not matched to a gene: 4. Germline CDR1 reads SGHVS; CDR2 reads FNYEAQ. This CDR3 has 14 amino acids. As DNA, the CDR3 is TGTGCCAGCAGCTTAAACGGGGGGGCGGATACGCAGTATTTT. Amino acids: CASSLNGGADTQYF.

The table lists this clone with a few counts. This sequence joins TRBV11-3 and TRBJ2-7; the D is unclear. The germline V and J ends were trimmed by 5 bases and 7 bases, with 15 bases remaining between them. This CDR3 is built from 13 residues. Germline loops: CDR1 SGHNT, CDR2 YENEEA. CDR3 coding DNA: TGTGCCAGCAGCCCAGCCGGGTCATGGGAGCAGTACTTC. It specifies CASSPAGSWEQYF.

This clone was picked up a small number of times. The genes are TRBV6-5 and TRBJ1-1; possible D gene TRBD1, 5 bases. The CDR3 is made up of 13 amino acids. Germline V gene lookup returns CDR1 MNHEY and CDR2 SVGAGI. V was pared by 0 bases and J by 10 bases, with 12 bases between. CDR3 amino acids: CASSYSIGGRAFF. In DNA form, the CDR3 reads TGTGCCAGCAGTTACTCGATCGGGGGACGAGCTTTCTTT.

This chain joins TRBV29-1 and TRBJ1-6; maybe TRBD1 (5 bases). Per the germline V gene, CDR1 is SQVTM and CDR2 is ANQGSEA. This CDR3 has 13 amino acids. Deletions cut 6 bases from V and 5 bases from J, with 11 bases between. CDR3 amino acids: CSVKQDDNSPLHF. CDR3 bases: TGCAGCGTGAAACAGGACGATAATTCACCCCTCCACTTT.

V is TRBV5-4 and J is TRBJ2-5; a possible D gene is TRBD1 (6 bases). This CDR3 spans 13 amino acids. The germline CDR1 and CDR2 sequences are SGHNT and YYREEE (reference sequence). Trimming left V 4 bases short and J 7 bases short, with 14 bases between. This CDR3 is CASSVMGAGTQYF. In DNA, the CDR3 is TGTGCCAGCAGCGTTATGGGGGCGGGGACCCAGTACTTC.

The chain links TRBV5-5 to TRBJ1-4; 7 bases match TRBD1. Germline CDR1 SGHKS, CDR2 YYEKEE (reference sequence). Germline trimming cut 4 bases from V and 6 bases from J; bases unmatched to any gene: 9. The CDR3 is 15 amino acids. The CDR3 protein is CASSQDRPGDEKLFF. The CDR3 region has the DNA TGTGCCAGCAGCCAGGACAGGCCGGGGGATGAAAAACTGTTTTTT.

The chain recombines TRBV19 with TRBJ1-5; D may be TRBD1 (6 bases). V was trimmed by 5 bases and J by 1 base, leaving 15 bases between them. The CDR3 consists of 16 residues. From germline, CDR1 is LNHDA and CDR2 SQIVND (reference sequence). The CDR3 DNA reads TGTGCCAGTAGTGCAACAGGGATCCCCAGCAATCAGCCCCAGCATTTT. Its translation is CASSATGIPSNQPQHF.

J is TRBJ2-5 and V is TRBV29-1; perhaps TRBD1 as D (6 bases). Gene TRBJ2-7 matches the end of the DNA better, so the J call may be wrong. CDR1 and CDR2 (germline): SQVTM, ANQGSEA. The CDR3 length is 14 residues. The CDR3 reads CSVEMRTATYEQYF. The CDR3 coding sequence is TGCAGCGTTGAAATGAGGACAGCGACCTACGAGCAGTACTTC.

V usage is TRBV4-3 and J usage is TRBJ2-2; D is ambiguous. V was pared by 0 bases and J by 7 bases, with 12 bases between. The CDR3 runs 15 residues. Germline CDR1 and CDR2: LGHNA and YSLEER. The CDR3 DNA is TGCGCCAGCAGCCAAGAACTGGCAGGAAACGGGGAGCTGTTTTTT. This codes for CASSQELAGNGELFF.

CDR3 DNA sequence: TGTGCCAGCAGCGAGGGACAGGGACTTGCTGAAGCTTTCTTT. Its protein is CASSEGQGLAEAFF. The chain uses TRBV7-3 and TRBJ1-1; 9 bases match TRBD1. CDR1 is SGHTA and CDR2 is FQGTGA in the germline V gene. The CDR3 is made up of 14 amino acids. V lost 5 bases, J lost 6 bases, and 7 bases stayed unmatched.